This T cell receptor beta chain appears in the sequencing data of a study of blood T cell repertoires in COVID-19. Per the germline V gene, CDR1 is SGHDT and CDR2 is YYEEEE. CDR3 length: 14 amino acids. V gave up 4 bases and J gave up 4 bases; unmatched junction bases: 6. Generated by immunoSEQ multiplex PCR, the TCRdb table keeps only in-frame clones and is missing some. The data show about 180,000 clones, 84% seen once. The sample taken for sequencing was peripheral blood. This chain connects TRBV5-6 to TRBJ1-1; the match to TRBD1 covers 8 bases. This receptor was identified in a human donor in a cohort sampled during active COVID-19. CDR3 residues: CASSRRTGFTEAFF. Here the CDR3 DNA reads TGTGCCAGCAGCAGAAGGACAGGGTTCACTGAAGCTTTCTTT.